This T cell receptor beta chain was recorded in a study of post-analysis software for immune sequencing data. Study details: Included courses were relapsing-remitting and secondary progressive multiple sclerosis; progressive-relapsing multiple sclerosis was also included.

As for this clonotype: Its antigen remains unknown.

The V gene lost 3 bases and the J gene lost 7 bases, with 16 bases spanning the gap. This CDR3 has 14 amino acids. Germline V gives CDR1 SQVTM, CDR2 ANQGSEA. Points from the study as a whole: Patients showed TRBV5-6, TRBV5-1 and TRBV20-1 among four to six TRBV segments more frequent than in controls. Multiple sclerosis patients showed significantly lower normalized Chao1 diversity than controls did.

TCR beta libraries were prepared from cDNA with unique molecular identifiers. TCRdb recomputed calls from the PCR reads with MiXCR, one row per CDR3 protein. The sample has around 400,000 distinct CDR3 sequences, 30% to 45% seen once; the top ten hold 7.6%. The sample comprised blood. The receptor was isolated from a girl aged 2-10 years with multiple sclerosis. The chain links TRBV29-1 to TRBJ2-1; D is ambiguous. CDR3 protein: CSVEPAFPRNEQFF. The DNA for the CDR3 is TGCAGCGTTGAGCCCGCGTTCCCCAGGAATGAGCAGTTCTTC.